The rows below give T cell receptor beta chains drawn from one sample of a study of OX40 agonist ivuxolimab in advanced cancers. Libraries were prepared by immunoSEQ multiplex PCR; TCRdb keeps only in-frame clonotypes and omits some of them. The sample shows around 75,000 clones, just over 85% of them seen only once. Sequencing was performed on CD4+ or CD8+ T cells sorted from blood, taken in a trial of the OX40 agonist ivuxolimab. The receptors derive from an adult with an advanced solid tumor such as melanoma, head and neck, liver or kidney cancer. The CDR3 runs from the conserved cysteine through the conserved F or W. D genes are given only for firm matches. The size of a clone is reported for some rows only, either as once, few or many, or as a class for expanded clones.

J | V | D | size | DNA | CDR3
TRBJ2-7 | TRBV28 | TRBD2 | NA | TGTGCCAGCAGTTTGCCTACCCTAGCGGGAGGTTCCTACGAGCAGTACTTC | CASSLPTLAGGSYEQYF
TRBJ2-1 | TRBV2 | TRBD1 | NA | TGTGCCAGCAGCGGACAGGGGGACTACAATGAGCAGTTCTTC | CASSGQGDYNEQFF
TRBJ1-1 | TRBV2 | NA | few | TGTGCCAGCAGTGGGCGGCGGGACACTGAAGCTTTCTTT | CASSGRRDTEAFF
TRBJ1-3 | TRBV20-1 | NA | NA | TGCAGTGCTAGAATAGGAAACACCATATATTTT | CSARIGNTIYF
TRBJ1-4 | TRBV5-1 | NA | once | TGCGCCAGCAGCTTGGAGACAGTACTAGAAAAACTGTTTTTT | CASSLETVLEKLFF
TRBJ2-5 | TRBV19 | NA | NA | TGTGCCAGTAGTACTAGCGACCAAGAGACCCAGTACTTC | CASSTSDQETQYF
TRBJ2-3 | TRBV2 | TRBD2 | NA | TGTGCCAGCACTCTGGGAGGGAGTAGGGATACGCAGTATTTT | CASTLGGSRDTQYF
TRBJ1-1 | TRBV11-1 | NA | NA | TGTGCCAGCAGCTTGACAGGTCTGAACACTGAAGCTTTCTTT | CASSLTGLNTEAFF
TRBJ2-1 | TRBV27 | TRBD1 | NA | TGTGCCAGCATGGACAGGGGAAGTGAAGAGCAGTTCTTC | CASMDRGSEEQFF
TRBJ2-1 | TRBV27 | NA | NA | TGTGCCAGCAGTGGGCTGACAGCCGTCTCCTACAATGAGCAGTTCTTC | CASSGLTAVSYNEQFF
TRBJ1-1 | TRBV7-9 | NA | once | TGTGCCAGCCTATACACAGCGAACACTGAAGCTTTCTTT | CASLYTANTEAFF
TRBJ1-1 | TRBV18 | NA | NA | TGTGCCAGCTCACCGGGTCAATATGAAGCTTTCTTT | CASSPGQYEAFF
TRBJ1-3 | TRBV7-2 | NA | NA | TGTGCCAGCAGCTGGGCCGGCAGGGAAGCTGGAAACACCATATATTTT | CASSWAGREAGNTIYF
TRBJ2-7 | TRBV10-1 | NA | once | TGCGCCAGCAGTGAGTCTGGGTCCCACGAGCAGTACTTC | CASSESGSHEQYF
TRBJ1-2 | TRBV27 | TRBD1 | NA | TGTGCCAGCAGTCGCCTCGGACAGGGGAACTATGGCTACACCTTC | CASSRLGQGNYGYTF
TRBJ2-3 | TRBV5-1 | NA | NA | TGCGCCAGCAGCCGACGAGGAGATACGCAGTATTTT | CASSRRGDTQYF
TRBJ1-4 | TRBV5-8 | TRBD1 | NA | TGTGCCAGCAGCGTAGGACAGGGACAGAATGAAAAACTGTTTTTT | CASSVGQGQNEKLFF
TRBJ2-1 | TRBV5-6 | NA | once | TGTGCCAGCAGCTCCAGGGTGATCCCCTACAATGAGCAGTTCTTC | CASSSRVIPYNEQFF
TRBJ2-1 | TRBV7-3 | TRBD2 | NA | TGTGCCAGCAGCCCCCCGGGGACTACCAACAATGAGCAGTTCTTC | CASSPPGTTNNEQFF
TRBJ1-4 | TRBV7-9 | TRBD1 | NA | TGTGCCAGCAGCCGCGGACAGGGCCCTGGTGAAAAACTGTTTTTT | CASSRGQGPGEKLFF
TRBJ2-5 | TRBV30 | NA | NA | TGTGCCTGGAAACCGGGACATAGTAAAAAAGAGACCCAGTACTTC | CAWKPGHSKKETQYF
TRBJ1-2 | TRBV11-2 | TRBD1 | NA | TGTGCCAGCAGCTTAGGAGGGGCCCAGGGGGCCGTCTATGGCTACACCTTC | CASSLGGAQGAVYGYTF
TRBJ1-5 | TRBV12-5 | TRBD1 | few | TGTGCTAGTGGTCGACTATCAGGGGGCGAAGGCAATCAGCCCCAGCATTTT | CASGRLSGGEGNQPQHF
TRBJ2-3 | TRBV5-6 | NA | NA | TGTGCCAGCAGCTTGGGTAGTACGGGTATGCAGTATTTT | CASSLGSTGMQYF
TRBJ1-2 | TRBV9 | NA | NA | TGTGCCAGCAGCGTTGGCCAGGGTTATAGCTACACCTTC | CASSVGQGYSYTF
TRBJ2-3 | TRBV5-6 | TRBD1 | once | TGTGCCAGCAGAAGGGGACAGGTGGCAGATACGCAGTATTTT | CASRRGQVADTQYF
TRBJ2-2 | TRBV14 | NA | NA | TGTGCCAGCAGCCACGCCACCGTGGGTTTCACCGGGGAGCTGTTTTTT | CASSHATVGFTGELFF
TRBJ1-1 | TRBV29-1 | NA | once | TGCAGCGGGACAGTCTCCGCGACGGGGACTGAAGCTTTCTTT | CSGTVSATGTEAFF
TRBJ2-3 | TRBV29-1 | TRBD2 | NA | TGCAGCGTGGGGACTAGCGGGCAACAGATAGATACGCAGTATTTT | CSVGTSGQQIDTQYF
TRBJ1-2 | TRBV5-6 | TRBD1 | NA | TGTGCCAGCAGCGCGGGACAGTATGGCTACACCTTC | CASSAGQYGYTF
TRBJ2-3 | TRBV29-1 | NA | NA | TGCAGCGTGAAGGTCGGTGACACAGATACGCAGTATTTT | CSVKVGDTDTQYF
TRBJ1-3 | TRBV4-2 | TRBD1 | NA | TGTGCCAGCAGCCAAGGGACAGGGAAAACTGGAAACACCATATATTTT | CASSQGTGKTGNTIYF
TRBJ1-2 | TRBV2 | NA | NA | TGTGCCAGCATCGAAGGGGTATCCTATAACTATGGCTACACCTTC | CASIEGVSYNYGYTF
TRBJ2-3 | TRBV19 | NA | NA | TGTGCCAGTAGCCCGGGTGAGACTTTGGTTGATACGCAGTATTTT | CASSPGETLVDTQYF
TRBJ2-3 | TRBV21-1 | NA | NA | TGTGCCAGCAGCAAAGATCCCAGCGGGAGGGACACAGATACGCAGTATTTT | CASSKDPSGRDTDTQYF
TRBJ1-3 | TRBV9 | NA | NA | TGTGCCAGCAGCACACCCCTTGGTGGAAACACCATATATTTT | CASSTPLGGNTIYF
TRBJ2-4 | TRBV28 | TRBD1 | NA | TGTGCCAGCAGTTCCCAGGGGGAGGCCAAAAACATTCAGTACTTC | CASSSQGEAKNIQYF
TRBJ2-7 | TRBV6-5 | NA | once | TGTGCCAGCAGTTACTCGAGGGACACCTACGAGCAGTACTTC | CASSYSRDTYEQYF
TRBJ2-5 | TRBV7-8 | NA | NA | TGTGCCAGCAGCTTGGCCGGGCCCGAGACCCAGTACTTC | CASSLAGPETQYF
TRBJ1-5 | TRBV28 | TRBD1 | NA | TGTGCCGGGGGGACAGGGGGATCGGGTCAGCCCCAGCATTTT | CAGGTGGSGQPQHF
TRBJ1-4 | TRBV7-2 | TRBD1 | NA | TGTGCCAGCCGAAGTGGACAGGGTAATGAAAAACTGTTTTTT | CASRSGQGNEKLFF
TRBJ2-7 | TRBV7-9 | NA | NA | TGTGCCAGCAGCCGGTCAGACAGGCTGTCCTACGAGCAGTACTTC | CASSRSDRLSYEQYF
TRBJ1-3 | TRBV29-1 | NA | NA | TGCAGCGTTGAAAAAACGGCAGCTGGAAACACCATATATTTT | CSVEKTAAGNTIYF
TRBJ1-1 | TRBV5-1 | NA | once | TGCGCCAGCGCTGCGTGGGGGACGGTGAACACTGAAGCTTTCTTT | CASAAWGTVNTEAFF
TRBJ2-1 | TRBV6-6 | NA | NA | TGTGCCAGCAGTTACGTCAGAAACAATGAGCAGTTCTTC | CASSYVRNNEQFF
TRBJ1-5 | TRBV7-2 | TRBD1 | NA | TGTGCCAGCAGCACTAGGACAGGGGGCAACAATCAGCCCCAGCATTTT | CASSTRTGGNNQPQHF
TRBJ1-2 | TRBV5-8 | NA | NA | TGTGCCAGCAGCTCCCTATTTGACCCTTACTATGGCTACACCTTC | CASSSLFDPYYGYTF
TRBJ1-6 | TRBV7-9 | TRBD1 | NA | TGTGCCAGCAGCCCCACGGGACAGGGAAATTCACCCCTCCACTTT | CASSPTGQGNSPLHF
TRBJ1-3 | TRBV4-2 | TRBD1 | NA | TGTGCCAGCAGCCAACCAGGGGGGTTAGGAAACACCATATATTTT | CASSQPGGLGNTIYF
TRBJ2-1 | TRBV7-3 | NA | NA | TGTGCCAGCAGCAACTCAGGGCTGGGTAATGAGCAGTTCTTC | CASSNSGLGNEQFF
TRBJ2-1 | TRBV7-6 | TRBD2 | NA | TGTGCCAGCAGCTTAGCGGGTGCGGGGGGGCCGTTAGAGCAGTTCTTC | CASSLAGAGGPLEQFF
TRBJ1-5 | TRBV19 | TRBD1 | NA | TGTGCCAGTACCCCGGGACAGGGGGAATTGGGCAATCAGCCCCAGCATTTT | CASTPGQGELGNQPQHF
TRBJ2-3 | TRBV28 | TRBD2 | NA | TGTGCCACCAGACTAGCGGGGACGGATACGCAGTATTTT | CATRLAGTDTQYF